This TCR beta chain was sequenced for a study of blood T cell repertoires in COVID-19. The data were produced by immunoSEQ multiplex PCR, yet TCRdb's version contains in-frame clones alone and is incomplete. The sample records some 160,000 clones, roughly four fifths being singletons. Per the germline V gene, CDR1 is SGHTA and CDR2 is FQGNSA. V shed 5 bases and J 8 bases; nucleotides not matched to a gene: 5. CDR3 length equals 13 residues. This sequence joins TRBV7-2 and TRBJ2-1; the match to TRBD2 covers 8 bases. This TCR derives from a man between 70 and 80 years old with active or convalescent COVID-19. Specimen: peripheral blood. In nucleotides, the CDR3 is TGTGCCAGCAGCCCCGCGGGGGGCGATGAGCAGTTCTTC. Amino acid sequence: CASSPAGGDEQFF.